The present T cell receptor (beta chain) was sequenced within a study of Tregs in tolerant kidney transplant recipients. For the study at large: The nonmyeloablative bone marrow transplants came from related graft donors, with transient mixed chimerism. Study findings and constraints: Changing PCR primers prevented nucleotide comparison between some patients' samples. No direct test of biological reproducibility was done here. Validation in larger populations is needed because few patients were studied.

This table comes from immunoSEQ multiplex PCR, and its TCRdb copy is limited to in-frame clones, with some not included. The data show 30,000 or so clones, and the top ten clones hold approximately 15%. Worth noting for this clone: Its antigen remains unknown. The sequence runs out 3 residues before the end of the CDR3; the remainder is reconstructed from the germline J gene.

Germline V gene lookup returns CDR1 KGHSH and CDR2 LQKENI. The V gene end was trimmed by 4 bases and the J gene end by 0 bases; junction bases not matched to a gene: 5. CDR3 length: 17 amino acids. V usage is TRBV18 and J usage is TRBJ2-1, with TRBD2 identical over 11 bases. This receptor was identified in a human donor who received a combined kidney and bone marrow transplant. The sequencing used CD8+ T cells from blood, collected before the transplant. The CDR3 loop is CASSLPGLADSYNEQFF. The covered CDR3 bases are TGTGCCAGCTCACTGCCGGGACTAGCGGACTCCTACAATGAG.